Shown below are 5 T cell receptor beta chains from a single sample sequenced in a study of beta chain features in type 1 diabetes. The whole isolated RNA underwent reverse transcription, so sequencing captured expressed TCRB transcripts. TCRdb's table, derived via immunoSEQ multiplex PCR, lists solely in-frame clones and lacks some. The data hold hundreds of thousands of clones, with around 30% observed a single time. Sequencing used naive CD4+ T cells from blood. These TCRs come from a man younger than 30 in good health.

This clone has only a few counts. This chain links TRBV5-6 with TRBJ2-3; 7 nucleotides agree with TRBD2. V shed 0 bases and J 0 bases; nucleotides not matched to a gene: 10. The germline CDR1 and CDR2 sequences are SGHDT and YYEEEE. This CDR3 is 18 amino acids long. This CDR3 is CASSLGRRRGSSTDTQYF. The CDR3 nucleotides are TGTGCCAGCAGCTTGGGCCGTAGGCGGGGGTCTAGCACAGATACGCAGTATTTT.

The rearrangement joins TRBV19 to TRBJ2-1; TRBD2 matches 7 bases. Looked up from germline, CDR1 is LNHDA and CDR2 is SQIVND (reference sequence). With 4 bases clipped from V and 0 bases from J, the junction kept 9 bases outside the gene matches. CDR3 length: 17 amino acids. DNA for the CDR3: TGTGCCAGTAGTAGCCGCCGCGGGAGCAGCTCCTACAATGAGCAGTTCTTC. This codes for CASSSRRGSSSYNEQFF.

This clone has a handful of counts. The chain couples TRBV9 to TRBJ2-1, with D perhaps matching TRBD1 (5 bases). Germline values: CDR1 SGDLS, CDR2 YYNGEE. The CDR3 has 14 amino acids. The V gene lost 0 bases and the J gene lost 5 bases, with 9 bases spanning the gap. The CDR3 coding sequence is TGTGCCAGCAGCGTAGTTCTGGGGCACAATGAGCAGTTCTTC. It codes for CASSVVLGHNEQFF.

The chain uses TRBV7-2 and TRBJ2-6; D is possibly TRBD1 (5 bases). CDR3 length: 17 amino acids. Per germline, CDR1 SGHTA and CDR2 FQGNSA. V dropped 5 bases and J dropped 3 bases, with 17 bases sitting between them. The CDR3 DNA reads as TGTGCCAGCAGCCCAGCCGGCAGGGCTTTTGGGGCCAACGTCCTGACTTTC. As protein: CASSPAGRAFGANVLTF.

This chain joins TRBV30 and TRBJ1-2; 7 nucleotides align to TRBD1. CDR1 GTSNPN and CDR2 SVGIG come from the germline V gene (reference sequence). This CDR3 is 13 amino acids long. The junction had 8 bases not matched to a gene; V was cut back by 5 bases and J by 5 bases. The CDR3 DNA sequence: TGTGCCTGGCGACAGGGCTTGGGATATGGCTACACCTTC. It yields the protein CAWRQGLGYGYTF. The full variable domain, in which reference TRBV30 and TRBJ1-2 provide the parts outside the CDR3, is SQTIHQWPATLVQPVGSPLSLECTVEGTSNPNLYWYRQAAGRGLQLLFYSVGIGQISSEVPQNLSASRPQDRQFILSSKKLLLSDSGFYLCAWRQGLGYGYTFGSGTRLTVV.